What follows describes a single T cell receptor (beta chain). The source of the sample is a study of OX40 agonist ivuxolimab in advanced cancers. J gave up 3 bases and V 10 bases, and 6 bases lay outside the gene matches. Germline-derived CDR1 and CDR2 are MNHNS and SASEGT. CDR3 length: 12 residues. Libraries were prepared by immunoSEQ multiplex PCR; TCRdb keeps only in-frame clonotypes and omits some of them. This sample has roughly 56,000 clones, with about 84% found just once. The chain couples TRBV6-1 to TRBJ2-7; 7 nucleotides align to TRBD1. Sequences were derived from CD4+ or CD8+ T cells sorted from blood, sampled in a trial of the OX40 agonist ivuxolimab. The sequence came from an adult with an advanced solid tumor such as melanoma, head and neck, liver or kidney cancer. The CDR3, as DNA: TGTGCCATACGGACAGGTGACTACGAGCAGTACTTC. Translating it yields CAIRTGDYEQYF.